This T cell receptor (beta chain) was captured by sequencing in a study of blood T cell repertoires in COVID-19. Study as a whole: PBMCs, B-cell-depleted T cells, or T cells were the source of the cDNA or gDNA that made up the material.

The V gene end was trimmed by 5 bases and the J gene end by 0 bases; junction bases not matched to a gene: 23. The CDR3 has 21 amino acids. Germline V gene data show CDR1 as MNHEY and CDR2 as SMNVEV (reference sequence). In the original workflow: Estimation of nucleated cell counts was performed using reference gene primer amplification. Only in-frame clones appear in the TCRdb table, and some are missing; sequencing was by immunoSEQ multiplex PCR. V, J and clone size were drawn from that table, and D and trimming were deduced from the DNA. Of around 15,000 clones detected, about 87% appear once; the ten largest clones hold about 8.3%.

Sequencing was done on a sample of peripheral blood. This chain connects TRBV27 to TRBJ2-3; 7 nucleotides match TRBD2. The sequence derives from a human donor in a cohort sampled during active COVID-19. CDR3 region: CASSTIKGYVSGAPSTDTQYF. The CDR3 DNA is TGTGCCAGCAGTACCATTAAGGGCTACGTGAGCGGGGCCCCTAGCACAGATACGCAGTATTTT.